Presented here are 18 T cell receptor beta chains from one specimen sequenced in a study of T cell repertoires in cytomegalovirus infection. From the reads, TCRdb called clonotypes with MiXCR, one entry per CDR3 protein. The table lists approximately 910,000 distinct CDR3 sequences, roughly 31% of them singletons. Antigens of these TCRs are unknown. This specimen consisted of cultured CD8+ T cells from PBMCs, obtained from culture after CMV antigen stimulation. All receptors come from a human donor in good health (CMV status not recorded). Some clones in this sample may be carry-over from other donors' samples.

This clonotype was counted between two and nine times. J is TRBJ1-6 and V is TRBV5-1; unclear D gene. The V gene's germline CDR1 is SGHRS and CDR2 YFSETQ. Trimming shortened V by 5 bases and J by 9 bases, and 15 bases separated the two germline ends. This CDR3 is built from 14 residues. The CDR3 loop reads CASSGLEPGSPLHF. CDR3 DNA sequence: TGCGCCAGCAGTGGTCTTGAGCCGGGTTCACCCCTCCACTTT.

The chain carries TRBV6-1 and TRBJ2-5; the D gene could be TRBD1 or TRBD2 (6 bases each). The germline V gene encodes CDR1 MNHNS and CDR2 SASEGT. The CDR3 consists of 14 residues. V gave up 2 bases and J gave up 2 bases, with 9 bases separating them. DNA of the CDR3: TGTGCCAGCAGTGAACGGGGGCGTCAAGAGACCCAGTACTTC. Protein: CASSERGRQETQYF.

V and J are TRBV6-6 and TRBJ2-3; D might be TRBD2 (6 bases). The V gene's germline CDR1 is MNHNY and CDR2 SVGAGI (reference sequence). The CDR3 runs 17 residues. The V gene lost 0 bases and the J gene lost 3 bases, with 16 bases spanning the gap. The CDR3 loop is CASSYSMRGKKTDTQYF. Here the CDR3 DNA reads TGTGCCAGCAGTTACTCGATGCGGGGCAAGAAGACAGATACGCAGTATTTT.

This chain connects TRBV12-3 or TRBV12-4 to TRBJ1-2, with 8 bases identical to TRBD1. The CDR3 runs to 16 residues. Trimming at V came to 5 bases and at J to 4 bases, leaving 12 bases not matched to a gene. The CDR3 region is CASSPPAGTGFYGYTF. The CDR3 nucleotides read TGTGCCAGCAGTCCACCGGCCGGGACAGGCTTCTATGGCTACACCTTC.

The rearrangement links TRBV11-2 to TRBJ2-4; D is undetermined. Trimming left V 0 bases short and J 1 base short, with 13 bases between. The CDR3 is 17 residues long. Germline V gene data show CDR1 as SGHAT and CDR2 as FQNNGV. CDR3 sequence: CASSLEVLLGAKNIQYF. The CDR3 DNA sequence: TGTGCCAGCAGCTTAGAGGTCCTACTGGGGGCCAAAAACATTCAGTACTTC.

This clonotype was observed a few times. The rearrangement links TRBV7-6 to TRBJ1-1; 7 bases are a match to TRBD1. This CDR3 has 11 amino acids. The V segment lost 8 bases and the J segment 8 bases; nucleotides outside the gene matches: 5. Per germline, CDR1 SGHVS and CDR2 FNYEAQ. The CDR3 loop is CASANRGEAFF. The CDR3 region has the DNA TGTGCCAGCGCCAACAGGGGAGAAGCTTTCTTT.

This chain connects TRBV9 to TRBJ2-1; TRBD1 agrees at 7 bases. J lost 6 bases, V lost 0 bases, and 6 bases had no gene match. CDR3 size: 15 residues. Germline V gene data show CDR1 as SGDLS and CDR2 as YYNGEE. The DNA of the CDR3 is TGTGCCAGCAGCGTAGGACAGGGTGTAGGCAATGAGCAGTTCTTC. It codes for CASSVGQGVGNEQFF.

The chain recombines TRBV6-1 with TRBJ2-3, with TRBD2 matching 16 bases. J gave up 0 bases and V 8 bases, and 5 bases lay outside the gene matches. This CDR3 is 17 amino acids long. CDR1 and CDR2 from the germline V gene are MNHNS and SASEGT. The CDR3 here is CASLGLAGGKSTDTQYF. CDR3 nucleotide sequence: TGTGCCAGCCTGGGACTAGCGGGGGGGAAAAGCACAGATACGCAGTATTTT.

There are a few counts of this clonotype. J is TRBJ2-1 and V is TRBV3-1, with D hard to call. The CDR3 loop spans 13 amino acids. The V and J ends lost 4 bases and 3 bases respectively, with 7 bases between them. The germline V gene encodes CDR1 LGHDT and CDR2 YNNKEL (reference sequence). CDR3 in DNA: TGTGCCAGCAGCCCAACCCTCTACAATGAGCAGTTCTTC. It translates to CASSPTLYNEQFF.

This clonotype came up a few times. The CDR3 here is CASSLPRVGEAFF. The CDR3 DNA reads TGTGCCAGCAGCCTACCGAGAGTAGGTGAAGCTTTCTTT. This chain joins TRBV12-3 or TRBV12-4 and TRBJ1-1; unclear D gene. The V end was cut by 6 bases, the J end by 7 bases, with 15 bases between. The CDR3 has 13 amino acids.

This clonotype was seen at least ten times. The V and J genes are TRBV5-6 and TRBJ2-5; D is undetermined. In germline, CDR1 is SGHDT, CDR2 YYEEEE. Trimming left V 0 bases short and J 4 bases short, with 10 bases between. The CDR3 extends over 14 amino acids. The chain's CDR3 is CASSLAEFSETQYF. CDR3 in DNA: TGTGCCAGCAGCTTGGCCGAGTTCTCAGAGACCCAGTACTTC.

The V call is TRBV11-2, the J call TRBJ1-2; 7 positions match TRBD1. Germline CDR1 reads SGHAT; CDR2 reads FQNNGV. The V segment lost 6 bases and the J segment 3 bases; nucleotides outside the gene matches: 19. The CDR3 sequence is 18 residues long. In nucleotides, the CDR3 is TGTGCCAGCAGAAAGTCACGGAGACAGGGATTCGGGGACTATGGCTACACCTTC. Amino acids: CASRKSRRQGFGDYGYTF.

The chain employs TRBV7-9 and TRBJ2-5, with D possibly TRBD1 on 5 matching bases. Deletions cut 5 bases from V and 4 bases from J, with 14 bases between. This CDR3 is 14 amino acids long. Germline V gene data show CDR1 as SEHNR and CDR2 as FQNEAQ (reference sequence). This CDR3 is CASSESGARETQYF. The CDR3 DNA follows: TGTGCCAGCAGCGAGTCTGGGGCACGAGAGACCCAGTACTTC. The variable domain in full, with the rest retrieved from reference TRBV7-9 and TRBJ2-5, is DTGVSQNPRHKITKRGQNVTFRCDPISEHNRLYWYRQTLGQGPEFLTYFQNEAQLEKSRLLSDRFSAERPKGSFSTLEIQRTEQGDSAMYLCASSESGARETQYFGPGTRLLVL.

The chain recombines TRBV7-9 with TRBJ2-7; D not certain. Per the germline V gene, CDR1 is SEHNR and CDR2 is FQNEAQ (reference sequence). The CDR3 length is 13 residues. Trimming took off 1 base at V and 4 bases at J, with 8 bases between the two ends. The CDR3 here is CASSLDGRYEQYV. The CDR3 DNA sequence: TGTGCCAGCAGCTTAGACGGACGGTACGAGCAGTACGTC.

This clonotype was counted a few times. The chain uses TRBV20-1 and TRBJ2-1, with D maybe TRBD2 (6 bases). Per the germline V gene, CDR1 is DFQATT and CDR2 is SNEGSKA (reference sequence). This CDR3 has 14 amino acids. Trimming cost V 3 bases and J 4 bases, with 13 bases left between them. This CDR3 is CSASPTGTYNEQFF. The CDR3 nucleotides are TGCAGTGCTAGTCCCACCGGGACTTACAATGAGCAGTTCTTC.

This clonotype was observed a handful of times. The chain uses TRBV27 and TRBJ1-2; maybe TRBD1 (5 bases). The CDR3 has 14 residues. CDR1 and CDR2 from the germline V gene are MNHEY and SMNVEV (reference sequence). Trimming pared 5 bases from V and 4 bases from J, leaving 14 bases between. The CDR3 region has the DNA TGTGCCAGCAGTCCCGGGGGGGAAGGCTATGGCTACACCTTC. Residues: CASSPGGEGYGYTF.

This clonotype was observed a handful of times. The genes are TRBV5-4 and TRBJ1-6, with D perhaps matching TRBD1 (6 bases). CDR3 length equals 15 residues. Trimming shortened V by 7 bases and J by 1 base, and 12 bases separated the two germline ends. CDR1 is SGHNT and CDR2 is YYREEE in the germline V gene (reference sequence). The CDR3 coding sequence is TGTGCCAGCCACAGGGCAGGATCCTATAATTCACCCCTCCACTTT. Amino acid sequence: CASHRAGSYNSPLHF.

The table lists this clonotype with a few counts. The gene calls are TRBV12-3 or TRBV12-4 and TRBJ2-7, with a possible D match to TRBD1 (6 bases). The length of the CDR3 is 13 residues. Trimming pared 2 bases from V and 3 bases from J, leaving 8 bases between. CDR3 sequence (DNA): TGTGCCAGCAGTTTACAGACAGGCTACGAGCAGTACTTC. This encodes CASSLQTGYEQYF.